These 10 T cell receptor beta chains were all obtained from the same sample, sequenced in a study of identifying expanded T cells in peripheral blood. The assay was immunoSEQ multiplex PCR, and TCRdb's table has in-frame clones only and misses some. The data contain over 70,000 clones, more than 70% of them singletons. Source material: blood. The origin of the receptors is a person aged 18 to 69 in good health.

This chain uses TRBV5-4 with TRBJ2-1, with 11 bases identical to TRBD1. The CDR3 spans 16 residues. CDR1 is SGHNT, CDR2 YYREEE, per germline (reference sequence). J lost 8 bases, V lost 4 bases, and 11 bases had no gene match. As DNA, the CDR3 is TGTGCCAGCAGCCCCCGCCGGGACAGGGGGATGGATGAGCAGTTCTTC. Its translation is CASSPRRDRGMDEQFF. Full variable domain (rest looked up from reference TRBV5-4 and TRBJ2-1): ETGVTQSPTHLIKTRGQQVTLRCSSQSGHNTVSWYQQALGQGPQFIFQYYREEENGRGNFPPRFSGLQFPNYSSELNVNALELDDSALYLCASSPRRDRGMDEQFFGPGTRLTVL.

The J gene is TRBJ1-5, the V gene TRBV28, with D possibly being TRBD1 (6 bases). CDR1 MDHEN and CDR2 SYDVKM come from the germline V gene. V shed 7 bases and J shed 1 base, with 14 bases lying between them. The CDR3 runs 15 residues. Here the CDR3 reads CASTKWQGSNQPQHF. CDR3 sequence (DNA): TGTGCCAGCACCAAGTGGCAGGGGAGCAATCAGCCCCAGCATTTT. Drawing the rest from reference TRBV28 and TRBJ1-5, the complete variable domain is DVKVTQSSRYLVKRTGEKVFLECVQDMDHENMFWYRQDPGLGLRLIYFSYDVKMKEKGDIPEGYSVSREKKERFSLILESASTNQTSMYLCASTKWQGSNQPQHFGDGTRLSIL.

The chain has TRBV7-2 and TRBJ2-3; D is unresolved. Germline CDR1 and CDR2: SGHTA and FQGNSA. The CDR3 loop spans 16 amino acids. The germline V and J ends were trimmed by 3 bases and 6 bases, with 19 bases remaining between them. CDR3: CASSFGVAGRRDTQYF. The CDR3 DNA reads as TGTGCCAGCAGCTTTGGAGTAGCAGGAAGGCGGGATACGCAGTATTTT.

The rearrangement links TRBV6-5 to TRBJ1-1; D perhaps matches TRBD1 (5 bases). The CDR3 runs 14 residues. V was clipped by 0 bases and J by 7 bases, with 12 bases between them. Germline loops: CDR1 MNHEY, CDR2 SVGAGI. This CDR3 is CASSYSTRVLEAFF. CDR3 DNA: TGTGCCAGCAGTTACTCGACCAGGGTACTTGAAGCTTTCTTT.

The DNA of the CDR3 is TGTGCCAGCAGTGTGGGACCTCCGGCTGAAGCTTTCTTT. It yields the protein CASSVGPPAEAFF. V is TRBV2 and J is TRBJ1-1, with D perhaps matching TRBD1 (5 bases). Trimming removed 4 bases from V and 6 bases from J, with 12 bases in between. Germline assignment: CDR1 SNHLY and CDR2 FYNNEI. The CDR3 consists of 13 residues.

This clone was seen once. The chain employs TRBV28 and TRBJ1-1; the match to TRBD1 covers 8 bases. CDR3 length equals 15 residues. Germline CDR1 is MDHEN and CDR2 is SYDVKM. J lost 1 base, V lost 5 bases, and 6 bases had no gene match. The CDR3 loop is CASSLPTGGNTEAFF. For the CDR3, the DNA is TGTGCCAGCAGTCTCCCTACAGGGGGGAACACTGAAGCTTTCTTT.

This chain uses TRBV28 with TRBJ1-2, with 9 bases identical to TRBD1. Germline assignment: CDR1 MDHEN and CDR2 SYDVKM. The CDR3 is 15 residues long. Trimming at V came to 7 bases and at J to 4 bases, leaving 10 bases not matched to a gene. The CDR3 here is CASNKPGQGIYGYTF. The CDR3 DNA follows: TGTGCCAGCAACAAACCGGGACAGGGCATCTATGGCTACACCTTC.

CDR3 amino acids: CAARVEIYLRQQYF. The CDR3 DNA sequence: TGTGCCGCCCGAGTGGAAATATACCTACGACAGCAGTACTTC. This chain joins TRBV7-9 and TRBJ2-7, with D unresolved. CDR3 length: 14 residues. Germline-derived CDR1 and CDR2 are SEHNR and FQNEAQ (reference sequence). With 11 bases removed from V and 8 bases from J, the gap between germline ends came to 25 bases.

The V call is TRBV18, the J call TRBJ1-1; D possibly corresponds to TRBD1 (6 bases). Between the trimmed V and J ends, which lost 5 bases and 4 bases, there was a span of 14 bases. CDR3 length: 14 residues. The germline V gene has CDR1 KGHSH and CDR2 LQKENI. CDR3 bases: TGTGCCAGCTCATTAACAGGGAGGTCCACTGAAGCTTTCTTT. Its protein product is CASSLTGRSTEAFF.

The rearrangement uses TRBV19 and TRBJ2-7; a possible D gene is TRBD2 (5 bases). CDR1 LNHDA and CDR2 SQIVND come from the germline V gene (reference sequence). Trimming took off 0 bases at V and 4 bases at J, with 10 bases between the two ends. The CDR3 is 14 residues long. CDR3 nucleotide sequence: TGTGCCAGTAGTATAGATCGGTGGACTTACGAGCAGTACTTC. Its translation is CASSIDRWTYEQYF.